A single sample is the source of the 30 T cell receptor beta chains below, sequenced in a study of human thymus T cells. Resections from corrective heart surgery supplied the thymus tissue. Assay used: immunoSEQ multiplex PCR; TCRdb lists only in-frame clones, some missing. Counted here are more than 70,000 clones, 90% to 98% occurring once; the ten biggest clones make up approximately 0.03%. The sample was thymus tissue. The receptors originated from a boy under two years old with a congenital heart defect but otherwise immunologically healthy.

The chain joins TRBV10-3 to TRBJ1-5; 9 bases fit TRBD1. Germline CDR1 ENHRY, CDR2 SYGVKD. The CDR3 loop spans 14 amino acids. With V trimmed by 8 bases and J by 3 bases, 5 bases remained unmatched. The chain's CDR3 is CAIGTGNYNQPQHF. As DNA, the CDR3 is TGTGCCATCGGGACAGGGAATTACAATCAGCCCCAGCATTTT.

The chain is built from TRBV5-4 and TRBJ1-1, with 7 bases aligning to TRBD1. The CDR3 is 15 amino acids. The V gene's germline CDR1 is SGHNT and CDR2 YYREEE (reference sequence). V shed 4 bases and J 1 base; nucleotides not matched to a gene: 7. Here the CDR3 reads CASSGGDRQNTEAFF. CDR3 nucleotides: TGTGCCAGCAGCGGGGGGGACAGACAGAACACTGAAGCTTTCTTT.

The chain joins TRBV11-1 to TRBJ2-3; 8 bases fit TRBD2. Germline CDR1 reads SGHAT; CDR2 reads FQDESV (reference sequence). The CDR3 spans 16 residues. V lost 1 base to trimming and J lost 4 bases; unmatched junction nucleotides: 7. The CDR3 is CASSLVAGGDPDTQYF. CDR3 coding DNA: TGTGCCAGCAGCTTAGTGGCGGGGGGTGATCCAGATACGCAGTATTTT.

The chain joins TRBV5-1 to TRBJ1-2; D remains unclear. The CDR3 length is 13 residues. The germline V gene encodes CDR1 SGHRS and CDR2 YFSETQ. V was trimmed by 3 bases and J by 8 bases, leaving 14 bases between them. The DNA for the CDR3 is TGCGCCAGCAGCTCACCCTCGCCGAGGGGCTACACCTTC. Amino acid sequence: CASSSPSPRGYTF.

The chain couples TRBV2 to TRBJ2-3; possibly TRBD1 for D (6 bases). The CDR3 has 12 amino acids. CDR1 and CDR2 from the germline V gene are SNHLY and FYNNEI. Deletions cut 4 bases from V and 9 bases from J, with 11 bases between. CDR3 in DNA: TGTGCCAGCAGTGCAGGGGCCGCGACGCAGTATTTT. This translates into CASSAGAATQYF.

V gene TRBV29-1 combines with J gene TRBJ2-3, with a weak D call TRBD1 (5 bases). V lost 7 bases to trimming and J lost 0 bases, with 14 bases between them. CDR1 is SQVTM and CDR2 is ANQGSEA in the germline V gene. The CDR3 sequence is 14 residues long. The CDR3 DNA reads TGCAGCGGGGGCCGGGCGTCTAGCACAGATACGCAGTATTTT. It yields the protein CSGGRASSTDTQYF.

V is TRBV6-5 and J is TRBJ2-2, with a possible D match to TRBD2 (5 bases). Trimming took 6 bases from V and 5 from J, leaving 10 bases between them. Germline loops: CDR1 MNHEY, CDR2 SVGAGI. The CDR3 has 13 residues. As DNA, the CDR3 is TGTGCCAGCAGACCCCGAGGGACCGGGGAGCTGTTTTTT. This codes for CASRPRGTGELFF.

This rearrangement joins TRBV9 to TRBJ1-2, with a possible D match to TRBD1 (5 bases). Per germline, CDR1 SGDLS and CDR2 YYNGEE. Trimming shortened V by 0 bases and J by 4 bases, and 13 bases separated the two germline ends. The CDR3 consists of 15 residues. The CDR3 coding sequence is TGTGCCAGCAGCGTAGGAAGGGACGGGGGCTATGGCTACACCTTC. Its translation is CASSVGRDGGYGYTF. The full variable domain, in which reference TRBV9 and TRBJ1-2 provide the parts outside the CDR3, is DSGVTQTPKHLITATGQRVTLRCSPRSGDLSVYWYQQSLDQGLQFLIQYYNGEERAKGNILERFSAQQFPDLHSELNLSSLELGDSALYFCASSVGRDGGYGYTFGSGTRLTVV.

The chain employs TRBV5-4 and TRBJ1-4; D unclear. CDR3 length: 14 residues. Germline CDR1 SGHNT, CDR2 YYREEE (reference sequence). With 4 bases removed from V and 2 bases from J, the gap between germline ends came to 9 bases. The CDR3 sequence is CASSQGRTNEKLFF. DNA for the CDR3: TGTGCCAGCAGCCAAGGACGGACTAATGAAAAACTGTTTTTT.

The chain links TRBV7-9 to TRBJ2-5; no reliable D call. V dropped 3 bases and J dropped 2 bases, with 16 bases sitting between them. Germline V lookup: CDR1 SEHNR, CDR2 FQNEAQ (reference sequence). CDR3 length: 16 amino acids. The CDR3 DNA sequence: TGTGCCAGCAGCTTGCTCGAGACACACATTCAAGAGACCCAGTACTTC. It translates to CASSLLETHIQETQYF.

V usage is TRBV2 and J usage is TRBJ2-1; 9 bases line up with TRBD2. J lost 3 bases, V lost 7 bases, and 7 bases had no gene match. Germline values: CDR1 SNHLY, CDR2 FYNNEI. This CDR3 spans 15 amino acids. Here the CDR3 DNA reads TGTGCCAGCATTGCGGGGGGGCCAGGCTACAATGAGCAGTTCTTC. It specifies CASIAGGPGYNEQFF.

This rearrangement joins TRBV5-1 to TRBJ2-2; a weak D match, TRBD1 (6 bases). CDR1 is SGHRS and CDR2 is YFSETQ in the germline V gene. Deletions cut 4 bases from V and 4 bases from J, with 20 bases between. The CDR3 is 17 amino acids. DNA of the CDR3: TGCGCCAGCAGCCCTCAAAGGTCCAGGGGTTCCACCGGGGAGCTGTTTTTT. Translating it yields CASSPQRSRGSTGELFF.

The CDR3: CASSLAIPSGARETQYF. CDR3 nucleotide sequence: TGCGCCAGCAGCTTGGCTATCCCTAGCGGGGCCCGGGAGACCCAGTACTTC. The chain uses TRBV5-1 and TRBJ2-5, with 9 nucleotides matching TRBD2. Germline V gene data show CDR1 as SGHRS and CDR2 as YFSETQ. With V trimmed by 0 bases and J by 5 bases, 11 bases remained unmatched. The length of the CDR3 is 17 residues.

V gene TRBV9 combines with J gene TRBJ2-3; D possibly corresponds to TRBD2 (6 bases). Trimming shortened V by 4 bases and J by 0 bases, and 18 bases separated the two germline ends. CDR3 length: 17 residues. The germline V gene encodes CDR1 SGDLS and CDR2 YYNGEE. As DNA, the CDR3 is TGTGCCAGCAGCCCCGGGGTGGGGACTCCGAGCACAGATACGCAGTATTTT. Its protein product is CASSPGVGTPSTDTQYF.

The chain carries TRBV7-9 and TRBJ2-1; TRBD2 matches at 10 bases. After removal of 0 bases from V and 5 bases from J, the junction contained 4 bases not matched to a gene. The CDR3 length is 16 residues. Germline lookup yields CDR1 SEHNR and CDR2 FQNEAQ (reference sequence). This CDR3 reads CASSLALGLANNEQFF. Here the CDR3 DNA reads TGTGCCAGCAGCTTAGCGTTGGGACTAGCGAACAATGAGCAGTTCTTC.

The V call is TRBV18, the J call TRBJ2-5; D call uncertain. Germline CDR1 is KGHSH and CDR2 is LQKENI. Trimming took off 0 bases at V and 3 bases at J, with 8 bases between the two ends. There are 14 residues in the CDR3. The CDR3 reads CASSPPWDEETQYF. As DNA, the CDR3 is TGTGCCAGCTCACCACCGTGGGATGAAGAGACCCAGTACTTC.

This chain connects TRBV1 to TRBJ1-2; no check of the table's D call, TRBD1, against the DNA was made. TRBV1 is flagged as a pseudogene. CDR3 length: 14 residues. The CDR3 DNA reads as TGCACCACCCAAAAAGGGGGAATAGTCTATGGCTACACCTTC. This translates into CTTQKGGIVYGYTF.

This clone was counted once. The chain employs TRBV2 and TRBJ1-6; tentative D call: TRBD1 (6 bases). The CDR3 sequence is 18 residues long. Per the germline V gene, CDR1 is SNHLY and CDR2 is FYNNEI. The germline V and J ends were trimmed by 6 bases and 4 bases, with 22 bases remaining between them. This CDR3 reads CASSNREPSAPYNSPLHF. The DNA for the CDR3 is TGTGCCAGCAGCAACAGGGAACCCTCCGCGCCATATAATTCACCCCTCCACTTT.

The chain links TRBV6-1 to TRBJ2-1; 8 bases line up with TRBD1. The V and J ends lost 2 bases and 7 bases, in that order; junction bases with no gene match: 10. Germline loops: CDR1 MNHNS, CDR2 SASEGT. The CDR3 spans 16 residues. The CDR3 sequence: CASSEPRTGLRNEQFF. The CDR3 DNA reads as TGTGCCAGCAGTGAACCGAGGACAGGGCTGAGAAATGAGCAGTTCTTC.

The rearrangement joins TRBV2 to TRBJ2-1; 13 bases match TRBD2. CDR1 SNHLY and CDR2 FYNNEI come from the germline V gene. The CDR3 has 18 amino acids. V was clipped by 7 bases and J by 0 bases; unmatched bases: 9. CDR3 coding DNA: TGTGCCAGCACCCATTTGACTAGCGGGGGGTCCTCCTACAATGAGCAGTTCTTC. This encodes CASTHLTSGGSSYNEQFF.

The chain uses TRBV7-9 and TRBJ1-5; 8 bases match TRBD1. The CDR3 totals 15 residues. Unmatched junction bases numbered 4, after V lost 6 bases and J lost 0 bases. Germline CDR1 SEHNR, CDR2 FQNEAQ (reference sequence). The CDR3 bases are TGTGCCAGCAGGACAGGGGATAATAGCAATCAGCCCCAGCATTTT. It translates to CASRTGDNSNQPQHF.

The chain uses TRBV10-3 and TRBJ1-2; 8 bases fit TRBD1. The CDR3 is made up of 14 amino acids. Germline CDR1 and CDR2: ENHRY and SYGVKD. Unmatched junction bases numbered 3, after V lost 2 bases and J lost 4 bases. CDR3 DNA: TGTGCCATCAGTGAGGACAGGGGAGTCTATGGCTACACCTTC. This gives the protein CAISEDRGVYGYTF.

The CDR3: CASSPAREGGYTF. The DNA of the CDR3 is TGTGCCAGCAGCCCCGCCAGGGAGGGTGGCTACACCTTC. This rearrangement joins TRBV6-6 to TRBJ1-2; possible D gene TRBD1, 5 bases. The CDR3 totals 13 residues. Germline V CDR1 and CDR2: MNHNY, SVGAGI (reference sequence). V lost 6 bases and J lost 7, with 15 bases in between.

The chain employs TRBV19 and TRBJ2-5; D possibly corresponds to TRBD1 (5 bases). Germline CDR1 is LNHDA and CDR2 is SQIVND (reference sequence). Trimming removed 8 bases from V and 5 bases from J, with 27 bases in between. This CDR3 region has 17 residues. Here the CDR3 DNA reads TGTGCCAGTTCCTTACCCCCCAGGGATAGGAGCTTGGAGACCCAGTACTTC. It yields the protein CASSLPPRDRSLETQYF.

V usage is TRBV27 and J usage is TRBJ1-5; tentatively, D is TRBD1 (6 bases). The CDR3 is 13 residues long. V lost 4 bases to trimming and J lost 7 bases, with 11 bases between them. Germline loops: CDR1 MNHEY, CDR2 SMNVEV (reference sequence). CDR3 bases: TGTGCCAGCAGTTACAGGGCGGGGCAGCCCCAGCATTTT. Protein product: CASSYRAGQPQHF.

V gene TRBV20-1 combines with J gene TRBJ2-7, with unresolved D. The germline V and J ends were trimmed by 6 bases and 3 bases, with 3 bases remaining between them. CDR3 length equals 9 residues. Germline V gene data show CDR1 as DFQATT and CDR2 as SNEGSKA (reference sequence). CDR3 sequence (DNA): TGCAGTGCCCACTACGAGCAGTACTTC. Its translation is CSAHYEQYF.

The gene calls are TRBV7-9 and TRBJ2-2; TRBD1 agrees at 8 bases. This CDR3 contains 17 residues. Germline CDR1 reads SEHNR; CDR2 reads FQNEAQ (reference sequence). The V and J ends lost 1 base and 4 bases, in that order; junction bases with no gene match: 8. CDR3 DNA: TGTGCCAGCAGCTTAGGGAGAAAGGACAGGGCCACCGGGGAGCTGTTTTTT. This sequence encodes CASSLGRKDRATGELFF.

The rearrangement links TRBV18 to TRBJ2-3; D gene ambiguous. This CDR3 contains 17 residues. The V and J ends lost 3 bases and 2 bases respectively, with 18 bases between them. Germline V gives CDR1 KGHSH, CDR2 LQKENI. DNA of the CDR3: TGTGCCAGCTCACCCGAGTGGGCCGGAGCCGACACAGATACGCAGTATTTT. As protein: CASSPEWAGADTDTQYF.

This chain links TRBV5-1 with TRBJ1-2; D remains unclear. Germline-derived CDR1 and CDR2 are SGHRS and YFSETQ. This CDR3 is 14 amino acids long. V dropped 5 bases and J dropped 4 bases, with 15 bases sitting between them. For the CDR3, the DNA is TGCGCCAGCAGTGCTGGACGGATACCCTATGGCTACACCTTC. Its protein is CASSAGRIPYGYTF.

The CDR3, as DNA: TGTGCCAGCAGCCCAGACAGGGGGTGGGACAATCAGCCCCAGCATTTT. It yields the protein CASSPDRGWDNQPQHF. The rearrangement links TRBV7-2 to TRBJ1-5; TRBD1 aligns across 9 bases. This CDR3 comprises 16 residues. Trimming at V came to 5 bases and at J to 3 bases, leaving 8 bases not matched to a gene. Germline-derived CDR1 and CDR2 are SGHTA and FQGNSA.